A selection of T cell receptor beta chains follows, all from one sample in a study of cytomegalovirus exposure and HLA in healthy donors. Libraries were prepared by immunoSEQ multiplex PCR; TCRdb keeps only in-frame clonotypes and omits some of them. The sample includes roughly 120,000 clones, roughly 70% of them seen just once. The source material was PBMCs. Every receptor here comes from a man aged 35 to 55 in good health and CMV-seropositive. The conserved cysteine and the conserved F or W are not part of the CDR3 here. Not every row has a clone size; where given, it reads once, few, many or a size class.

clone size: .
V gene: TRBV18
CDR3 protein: ASSLLTQGTFEQY

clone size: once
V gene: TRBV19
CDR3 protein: ASSSAGTGGYNSPLH

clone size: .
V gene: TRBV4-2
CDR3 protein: ASSLITGSQETQY

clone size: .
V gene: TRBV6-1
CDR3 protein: ASSGGASSNQPQH

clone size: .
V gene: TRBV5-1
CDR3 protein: ASSQKTGLNTEAF

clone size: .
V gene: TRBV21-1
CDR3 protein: ASSKAVSGGRVTEAF

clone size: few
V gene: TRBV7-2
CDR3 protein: ASSLVGVGGSRLNQPQH

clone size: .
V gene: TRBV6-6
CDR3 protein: ASSYPPPDEQY

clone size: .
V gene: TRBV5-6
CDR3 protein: ASTPNGGAGEQY

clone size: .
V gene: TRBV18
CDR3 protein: ASSPLDRSSYEQY

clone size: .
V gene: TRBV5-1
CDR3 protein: ASSLETVGKNIQY

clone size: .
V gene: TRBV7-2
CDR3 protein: ASSLGDRGGSPLH

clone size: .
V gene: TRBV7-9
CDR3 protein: AGGQGPYEQY

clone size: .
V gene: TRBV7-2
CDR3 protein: ASTVGQGQETQY

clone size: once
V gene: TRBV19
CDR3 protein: ASSIHREGNQPQH

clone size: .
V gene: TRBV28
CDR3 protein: ASSLWAGGNFYNEQF

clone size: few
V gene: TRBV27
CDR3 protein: ASSSLLYADSNYRDYGYT

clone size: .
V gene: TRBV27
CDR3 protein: ASSLATGATDTQY

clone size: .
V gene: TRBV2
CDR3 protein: ASSQGTPLETQY

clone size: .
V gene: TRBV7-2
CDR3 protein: ASSQGGGRGTGELF

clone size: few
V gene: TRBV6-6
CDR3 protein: ASSYNRDSYEQY

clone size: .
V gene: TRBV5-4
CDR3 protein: ASSPAGFPTQY

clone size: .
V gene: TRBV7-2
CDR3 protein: ASTTTGGAGNTIY

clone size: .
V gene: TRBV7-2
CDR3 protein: ASSPFGGRSGNTIY

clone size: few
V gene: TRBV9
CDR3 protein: ASSVGQNNEQF

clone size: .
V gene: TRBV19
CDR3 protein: ASSVQAGSYQPQH

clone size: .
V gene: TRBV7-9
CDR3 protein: SSSPGVEKLF

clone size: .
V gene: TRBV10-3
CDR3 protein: AISEPLKLDNEQF

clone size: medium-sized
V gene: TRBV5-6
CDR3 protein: ASSLAGVGDTIY

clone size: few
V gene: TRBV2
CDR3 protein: ASRRRIWDEQY

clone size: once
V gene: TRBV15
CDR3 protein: ATSSPAGAYEQY

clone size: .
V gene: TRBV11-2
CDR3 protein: ASRVKLEAF

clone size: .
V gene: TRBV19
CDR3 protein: ASCGEGGTPREAF

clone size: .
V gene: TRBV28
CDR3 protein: ASRPGAGTEAF

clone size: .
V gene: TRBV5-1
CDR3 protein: ASSLALSGSDEQY

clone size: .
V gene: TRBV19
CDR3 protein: ASSTRDSSNQPQH

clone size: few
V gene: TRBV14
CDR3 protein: ASSQERHGTGSYGYT

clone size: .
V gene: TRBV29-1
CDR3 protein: SAMGGNKETQY

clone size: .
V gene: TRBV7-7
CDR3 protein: ASSLDPGGEAF

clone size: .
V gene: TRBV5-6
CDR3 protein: ASSLTRGWNTGELF

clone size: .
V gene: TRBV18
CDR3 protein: ASSSDQNKQY

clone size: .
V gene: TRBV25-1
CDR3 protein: ASSESIVMSTDTQY

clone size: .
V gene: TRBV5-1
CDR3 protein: ASSFLAGGTGELF

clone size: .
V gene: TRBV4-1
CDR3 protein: ASSLSDTIY

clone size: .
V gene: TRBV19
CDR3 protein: ASRSWASGPPGNEQF

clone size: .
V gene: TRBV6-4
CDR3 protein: ASSDPRTGLNYGYT

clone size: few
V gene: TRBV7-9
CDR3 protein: ASEGENTEAF

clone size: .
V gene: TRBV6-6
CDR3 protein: ASSSAAGGTYEQY

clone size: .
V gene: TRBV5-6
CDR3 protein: ASSLYRGRIYGYT

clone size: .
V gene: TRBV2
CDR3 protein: ASSDPQYNEQF

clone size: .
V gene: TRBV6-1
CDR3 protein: ASSEDGWSYGYT

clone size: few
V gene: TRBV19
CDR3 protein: ASSIQHSNQPQH

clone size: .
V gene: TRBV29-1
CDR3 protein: SVGAGDNSPLH